Sequencing of this T cell receptor beta chain was carried out in a study of T-cell reconstitution after alpha-beta-depleted transplantation in children. Study observations and caveats: Once a year had passed after transplant, T-cell counts and diversity came mostly from newly produced T cells. Where some patients showed high TCRbeta diversity at day 60, it came from recipient T cells and thymic progenitors that had survived. Alpha-beta T cells about two months after transplant reportedly derived from several hundred expanded graft clones.

Researchers prepared the TCRbeta library using unique molecular identifiers, the study reports. TCRdb itself ran the PCR reads through MiXCR, one entry per CDR3 protein. The sample lists 700,000 to 950,000 distinct CDR3 sequences, approximately 15% occurring once. This clonotype was detected many times. The antigen remains undetermined. This CDR3 comprises 14 residues. The ends were cut back, 0 bases at V and 5 bases at J, with 9 bases in the middle. The germline CDR1 and CDR2 sequences are SGDLS and YYNGEE. V is TRBV9 and J is TRBJ2-1; perhaps TRBD2 as D (6 bases). This TCR came from a male patient younger than 18 who had a stem cell transplant for acute lymphoblastic leukemia, so the T cells may come from the graft donor. The material was PBMCs, mostly from graft donor cells, obtained 360 days after TCRalphabeta/CD19-depleted stem cell transplant. In DNA form, the CDR3 reads TGTGCCAGCAGCGTAGCTGGGGGGAACAATGAGCAGTTCTTC. Protein sequence: CASSVAGGNNEQFF.